This is a list of T cell receptor beta chains from one sample in a study of human T cells and chemical hapten exposure. MiXCR, applied by TCRdb to the RACE reads, yields one record per CDR3 protein. The table records some 190,000 distinct CDR3 sequences, about 20% of them present only once. Sequences were derived from whole blood, sampled in connection with sensitization to the hapten diphenylcyclopropenone (DPC). Source of these receptors: a woman aged 50 to 60 with alopecia areata. Some clones in this sample may be carry-over from other donors' samples. Each CDR3 is given with its conserved first and last residue. A D gene is named only where the DNA matches it firmly. Some rows mark clone size as missing; the rest say once, few, many or name a class of expanded clone.

TRBV18	NA	NA	CASSPGASGANVLTF
TRBV7-2	NA	TRBD2	CASSWLIAGEYSYNEQFF
TRBV29-1	NA	NA	CSVRGDTGELFF
TRBV29-1	NA	TRBD1	CSVVDQGAYEQYF
TRBV12-3/TRBV12-4	NA	TRBD1	CASRDSGGQPQHF
TRBV3-1	few	NA	CASSLGSTVNTEAFF
TRBV5-1	NA	TRBD2	CASSSGRREGTDTQYF
TRBV7-3	NA	TRBD1	CASSLTGQGNSPLHF
TRBV5-6	NA	NA	CASSLEPTDTQYF
TRBV15	few	NA	CATSRGGPDTEAFF
TRBV2	few	TRBD2	CASSELVAGGGEQYF
TRBV20-1	few	TRBD2	CSAGPLADSYEQYF
TRBV7-9	NA	NA	CASSLPRDIREKLFF
TRBV29-1	few	NA	CSVRRSTDTQYF
TRBV25-1	few	NA	CASSEYIQSANLHF
TRBV11-2	many	TRBD1	CASSLQGAGAYEQYF
TRBV11-1	few	NA	CASSWQINTEAFF